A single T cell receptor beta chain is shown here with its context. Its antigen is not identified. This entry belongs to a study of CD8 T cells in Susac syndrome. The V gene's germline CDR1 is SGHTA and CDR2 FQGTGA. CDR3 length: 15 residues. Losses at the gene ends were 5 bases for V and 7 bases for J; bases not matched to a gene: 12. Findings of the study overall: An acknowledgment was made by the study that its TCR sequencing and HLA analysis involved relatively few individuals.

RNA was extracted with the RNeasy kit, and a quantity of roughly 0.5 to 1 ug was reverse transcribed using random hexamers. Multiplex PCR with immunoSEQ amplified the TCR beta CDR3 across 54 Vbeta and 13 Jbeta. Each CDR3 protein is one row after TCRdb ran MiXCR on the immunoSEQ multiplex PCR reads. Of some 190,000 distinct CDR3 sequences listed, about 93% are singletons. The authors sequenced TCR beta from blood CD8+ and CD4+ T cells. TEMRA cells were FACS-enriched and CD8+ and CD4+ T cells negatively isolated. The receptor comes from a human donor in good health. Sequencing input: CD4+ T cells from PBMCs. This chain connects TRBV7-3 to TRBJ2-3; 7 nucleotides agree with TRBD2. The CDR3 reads CASSATSREVYTQYF. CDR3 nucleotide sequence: TGTGCCAGCAGCGCGACTAGCCGGGAAGTATATACGCAGTATTTT.